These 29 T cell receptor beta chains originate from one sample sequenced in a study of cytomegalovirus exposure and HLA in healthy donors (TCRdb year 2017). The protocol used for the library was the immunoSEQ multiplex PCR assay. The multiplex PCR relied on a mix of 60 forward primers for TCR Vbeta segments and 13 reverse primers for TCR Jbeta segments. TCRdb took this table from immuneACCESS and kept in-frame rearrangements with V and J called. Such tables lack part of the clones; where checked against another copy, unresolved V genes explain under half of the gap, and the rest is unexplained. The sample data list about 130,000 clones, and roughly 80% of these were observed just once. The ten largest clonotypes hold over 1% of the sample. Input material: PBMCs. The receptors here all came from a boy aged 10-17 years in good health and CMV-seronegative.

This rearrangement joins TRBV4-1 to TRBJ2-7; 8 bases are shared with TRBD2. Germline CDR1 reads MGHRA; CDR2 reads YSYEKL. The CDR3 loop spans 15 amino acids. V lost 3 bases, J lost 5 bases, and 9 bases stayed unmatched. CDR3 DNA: TGCGCCAGCAGCCACGGGAGGGGAGGACTAAACGAGCAGTACTTC. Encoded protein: CASSHGRGGLNEQYF.

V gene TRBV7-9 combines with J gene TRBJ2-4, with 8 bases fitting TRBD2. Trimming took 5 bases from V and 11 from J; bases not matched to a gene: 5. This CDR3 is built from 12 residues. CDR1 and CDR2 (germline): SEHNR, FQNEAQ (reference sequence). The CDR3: CASSGLAGVQYF. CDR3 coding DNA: TGTGCCAGCAGCGGACTAGCTGGTGTTCAGTACTTC. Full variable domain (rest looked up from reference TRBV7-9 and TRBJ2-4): DTGVSQNPRHKITKRGQNVTFRCDPISEHNRLYWYRQTLGQGPEFLTYFQNEAQLEKSRLLSDRFSAERPKGSFSTLEIQRTEQGDSAMYLCASSGLAGVQYFGAGTRLSVL.

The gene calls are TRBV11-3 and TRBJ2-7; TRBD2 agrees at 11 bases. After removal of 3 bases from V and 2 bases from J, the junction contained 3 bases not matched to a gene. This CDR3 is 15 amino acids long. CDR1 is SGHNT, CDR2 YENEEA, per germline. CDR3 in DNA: TGTGCCAGCAGCTTGGGTAGCGGGAGGGCCTACGAGCAGTACTTC. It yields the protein CASSLGSGRAYEQYF.

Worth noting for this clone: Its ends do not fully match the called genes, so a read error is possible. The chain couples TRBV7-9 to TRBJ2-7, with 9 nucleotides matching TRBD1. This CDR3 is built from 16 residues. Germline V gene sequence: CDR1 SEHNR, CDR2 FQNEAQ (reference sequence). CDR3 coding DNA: TGTTCCAGCAGCTTAGTCGTTGGACAGGGGACCGACGAGCAGTACTTC. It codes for CSSSLVVGQGTDEQYF.

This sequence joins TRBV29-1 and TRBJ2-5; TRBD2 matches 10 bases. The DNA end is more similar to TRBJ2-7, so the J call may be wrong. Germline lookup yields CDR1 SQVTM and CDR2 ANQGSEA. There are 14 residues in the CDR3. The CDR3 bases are TGCAGCGTCTCAGGACTAGCGGCCTTTGCCGAGCAGTACTTC. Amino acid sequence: CSVSGLAAFAEQYF.

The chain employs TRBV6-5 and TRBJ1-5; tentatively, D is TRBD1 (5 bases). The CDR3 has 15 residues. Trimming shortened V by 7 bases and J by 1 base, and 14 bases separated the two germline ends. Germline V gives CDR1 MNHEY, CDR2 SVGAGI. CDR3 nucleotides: TGTGCCAGCAAAGGACGCAGGGAAAGCAATCAGCCCCAGCATTTT. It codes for CASKGRRESNQPQHF.

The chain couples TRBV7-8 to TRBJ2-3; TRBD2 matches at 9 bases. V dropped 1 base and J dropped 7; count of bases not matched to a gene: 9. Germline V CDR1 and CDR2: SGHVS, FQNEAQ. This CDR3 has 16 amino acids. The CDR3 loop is CASSLGGAGGPYTQYF. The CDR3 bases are TGTGCCAGCAGCTTAGGAGGTGCGGGAGGGCCTTATACGCAGTATTTT. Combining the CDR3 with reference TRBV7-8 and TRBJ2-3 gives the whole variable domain GAGVSQSPRYKVAKRGQDVALRCDPISGHVSLFWYQQALGQGPEFLTYFQNEAQLDKSGLPSDRFFAERPEGSVSTLKIQRTQQEDSAVYLCASSLGGAGGPYTQYFGPGTRLTVL.

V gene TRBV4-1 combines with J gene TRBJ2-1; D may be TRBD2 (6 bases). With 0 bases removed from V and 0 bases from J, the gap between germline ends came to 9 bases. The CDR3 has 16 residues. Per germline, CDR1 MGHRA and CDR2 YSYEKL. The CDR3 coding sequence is TGCGCCAGCAGCCAAGACCCGCGGGGCTCCTACAATGAGCAGTTCTTC. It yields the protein CASSQDPRGSYNEQFF.

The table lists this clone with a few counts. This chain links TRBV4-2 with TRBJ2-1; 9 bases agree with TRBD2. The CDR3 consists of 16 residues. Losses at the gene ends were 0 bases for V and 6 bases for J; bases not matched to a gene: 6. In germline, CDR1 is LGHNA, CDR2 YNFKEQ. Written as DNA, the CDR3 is TGTGCCAGCAGCCAAGATTTTAGCGGGAGTTTCAATGAGCAGTTCTTC. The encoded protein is CASSQDFSGSFNEQFF.

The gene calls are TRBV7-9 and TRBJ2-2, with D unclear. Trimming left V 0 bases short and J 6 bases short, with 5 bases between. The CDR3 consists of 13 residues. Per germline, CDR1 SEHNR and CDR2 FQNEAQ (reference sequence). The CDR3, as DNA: TGTGCCAGCAGCTTAGCAACTTCCGGGGAGCTGTTTTTT. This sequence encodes CASSLATSGELFF.

The CDR3 here is CASSTTGGSNGEQYF. CDR3 nucleotides: TGTGCCAGCAGCACAACAGGGGGCAGTAACGGCGAGCAGTACTTC. The chain couples TRBV11-3 to TRBJ2-7, with 9 bases fitting TRBD1. The CDR3 loop spans 15 amino acids. Germline V gene data show CDR1 as SGHNT and CDR2 as YENEEA. The J segment lost 6 bases and the V segment lost 5 bases, leaving 11 bases of the junction unmatched.

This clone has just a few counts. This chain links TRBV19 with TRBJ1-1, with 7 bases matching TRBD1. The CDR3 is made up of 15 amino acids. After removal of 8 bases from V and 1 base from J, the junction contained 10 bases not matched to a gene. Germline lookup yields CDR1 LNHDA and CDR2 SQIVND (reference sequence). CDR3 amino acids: CASGETGQRNTEAFF. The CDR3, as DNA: TGTGCCAGTGGCGAAACGGGACAGCGGAACACTGAAGCTTTCTTT. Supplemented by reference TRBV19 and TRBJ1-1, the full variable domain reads DGGITQSPKYLFRKEGQNVTLSCEQNLNHDAMYWYRQDPGQGLRLIYYSQIVNDFQKGDIAEGYSVSREKKESFPLTVTSAQKNPTAFYLCASGETGQRNTEAFFGQGTRLTVV.

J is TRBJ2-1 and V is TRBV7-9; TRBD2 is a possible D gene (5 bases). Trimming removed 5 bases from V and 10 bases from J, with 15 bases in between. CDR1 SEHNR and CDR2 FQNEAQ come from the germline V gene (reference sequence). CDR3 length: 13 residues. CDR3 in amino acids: CASSPPGSKEQFF. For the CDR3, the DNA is TGTGCCAGCAGCCCGCCGGGGTCTAAGGAGCAGTTCTTC.

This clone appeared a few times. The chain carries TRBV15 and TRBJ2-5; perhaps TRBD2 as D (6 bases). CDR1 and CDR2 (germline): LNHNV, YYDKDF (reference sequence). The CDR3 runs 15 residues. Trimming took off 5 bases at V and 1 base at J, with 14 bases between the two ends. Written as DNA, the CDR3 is TGTGCCACCAGCGGTACTTTAGCGGCCCAAGAGACCCAGTACTTC. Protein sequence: CATSGTLAAQETQYF.

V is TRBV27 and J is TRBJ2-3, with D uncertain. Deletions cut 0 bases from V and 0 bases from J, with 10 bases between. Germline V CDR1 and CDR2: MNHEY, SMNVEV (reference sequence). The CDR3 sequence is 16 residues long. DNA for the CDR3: TGTGCCAGCAGTTTATCTTACTCCCGGAGCACAGATACGCAGTATTTT. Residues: CASSLSYSRSTDTQYF.

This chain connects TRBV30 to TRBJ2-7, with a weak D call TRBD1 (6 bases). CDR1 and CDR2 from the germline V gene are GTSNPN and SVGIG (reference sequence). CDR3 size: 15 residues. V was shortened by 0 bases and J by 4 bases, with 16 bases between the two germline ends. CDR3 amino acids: CAWSVTGTYQYEQYF. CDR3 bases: TGTGCCTGGAGTGTTACCGGGACATATCAATACGAGCAGTACTTC.

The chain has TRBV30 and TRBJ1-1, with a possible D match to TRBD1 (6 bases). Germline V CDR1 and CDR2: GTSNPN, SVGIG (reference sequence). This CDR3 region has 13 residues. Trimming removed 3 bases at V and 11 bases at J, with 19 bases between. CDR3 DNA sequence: TGTGCCTGGAGGGAAACCAGACAGGCAGCGGCTTTCTTT. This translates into CAWRETRQAAAFF.

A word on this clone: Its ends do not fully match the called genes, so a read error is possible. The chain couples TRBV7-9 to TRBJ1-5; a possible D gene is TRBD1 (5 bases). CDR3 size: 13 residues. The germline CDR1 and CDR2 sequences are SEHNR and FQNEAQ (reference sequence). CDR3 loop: CSSSVGGLQPQHF. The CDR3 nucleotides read TGTTCCAGCAGTGTGGGGGGATTGCAGCCCCAGCATTTT.

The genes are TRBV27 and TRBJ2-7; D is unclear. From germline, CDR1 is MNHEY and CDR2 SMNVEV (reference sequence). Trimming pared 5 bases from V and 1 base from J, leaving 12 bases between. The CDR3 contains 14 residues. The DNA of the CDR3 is TGTGCCAGCAGTCGGCTTGGGCAGTCCTACGAGCAGTACTTC. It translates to CASSRLGQSYEQYF.

The chain's CDR3 is CASSSRLAASTDTQYF. In nucleotides, the CDR3 is TGTGCCAGCAGCTCCCGACTAGCGGCTAGCACAGATACGCAGTATTTT. J is TRBJ2-3 and V is TRBV7-2; 9 bases line up with TRBD2. This CDR3 is built from 16 residues. V trimming: 4 bases; J trimming: 0 bases; junction bases outside the gene matches: 5. Germline values: CDR1 SGHTA, CDR2 FQGNSA. The full variable domain, in which reference TRBV7-2 and TRBJ2-3 provide the parts outside the CDR3, is GAGVSQSPSNKVTEKGKDVELRCDPISGHTALYWYRQSLGQGLEFLIYFQGNSAPDKSGLPSDRFSAERTGGSVSTLTIQRTQQEDSAVYLCASSSRLAASTDTQYFGPGTRLTVL.

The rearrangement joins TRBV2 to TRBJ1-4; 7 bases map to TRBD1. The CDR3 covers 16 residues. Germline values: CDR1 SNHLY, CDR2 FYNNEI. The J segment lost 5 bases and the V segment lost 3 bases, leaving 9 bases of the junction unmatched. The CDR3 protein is CASSDIVRGLNEKLFF. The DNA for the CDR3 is TGTGCCAGCAGTGATATAGTAAGGGGGCTCAATGAAAAACTGTTTTTT.

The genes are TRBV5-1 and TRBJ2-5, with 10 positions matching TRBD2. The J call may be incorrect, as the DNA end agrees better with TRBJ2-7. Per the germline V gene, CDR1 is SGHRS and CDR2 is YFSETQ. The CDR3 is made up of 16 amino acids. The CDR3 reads CASSARLAGHSYEQYF. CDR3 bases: TGCGCCAGCAGCGCCCGACTAGCGGGCCACTCCTACGAGCAGTACTTC.

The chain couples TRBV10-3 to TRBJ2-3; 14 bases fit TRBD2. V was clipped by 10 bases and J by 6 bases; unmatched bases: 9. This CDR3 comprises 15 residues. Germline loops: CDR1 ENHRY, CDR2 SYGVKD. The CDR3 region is CATSGTSGSPDTQYF. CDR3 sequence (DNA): TGTGCCACCTCTGGGACTAGCGGGAGTCCGGATACGCAGTATTTT.

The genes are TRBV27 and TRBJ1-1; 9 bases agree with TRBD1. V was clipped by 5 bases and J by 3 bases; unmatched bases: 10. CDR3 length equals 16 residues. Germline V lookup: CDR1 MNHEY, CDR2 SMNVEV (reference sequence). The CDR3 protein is CASSIRQGEGDTEAFF. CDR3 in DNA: TGTGCCAGCAGTATCCGACAGGGGGAGGGAGACACTGAAGCTTTCTTT.

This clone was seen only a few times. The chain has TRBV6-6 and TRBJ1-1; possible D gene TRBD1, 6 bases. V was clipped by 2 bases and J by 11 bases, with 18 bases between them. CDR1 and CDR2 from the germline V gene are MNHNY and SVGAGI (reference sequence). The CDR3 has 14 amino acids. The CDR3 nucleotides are TGTGCCAGCAGTTACACCATGGTACAGGGCGCGGCTTTCTTT. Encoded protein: CASSYTMVQGAAFF.

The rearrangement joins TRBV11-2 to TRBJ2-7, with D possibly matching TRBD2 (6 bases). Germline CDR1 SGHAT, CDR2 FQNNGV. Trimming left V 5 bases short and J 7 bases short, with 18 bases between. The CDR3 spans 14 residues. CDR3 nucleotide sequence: TGTGCCAGCAGCCCTGCTTCGCACCGGGGGGAGCAGTACTTC. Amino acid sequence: CASSPASHRGEQYF.

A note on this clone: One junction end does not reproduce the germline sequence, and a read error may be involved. CDR3 DNA: TGTTCCAGCAGGGGGCGGTTGACTGAAGCTTTCTTT. Protein sequence: CSSRGRLTEAFF. This rearrangement joins TRBV7-9 to TRBJ1-1; 8 bases match TRBD1. The CDR3 extends over 12 amino acids. CDR1 SEHNR and CDR2 FQNEAQ come from the germline V gene (reference sequence).

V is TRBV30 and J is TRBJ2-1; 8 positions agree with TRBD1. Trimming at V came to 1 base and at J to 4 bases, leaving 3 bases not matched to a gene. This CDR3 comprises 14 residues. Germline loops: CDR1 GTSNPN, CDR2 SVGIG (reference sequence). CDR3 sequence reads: CAWSADRVYNEQFF. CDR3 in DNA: TGTGCCTGGAGTGCGGACAGGGTGTACAATGAGCAGTTCTTC.

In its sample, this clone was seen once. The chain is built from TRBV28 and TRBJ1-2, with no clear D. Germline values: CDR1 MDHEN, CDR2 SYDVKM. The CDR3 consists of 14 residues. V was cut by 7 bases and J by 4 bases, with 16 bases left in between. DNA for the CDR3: TGTGCCAGCACCCCCGCGGGTTCCACCTATGGCTACACCTTC. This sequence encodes CASTPAGSTYGYTF.